This record concerns one TCR beta chain sequence. As yet, its antigen is unknown. This entry comes from a study of cytotoxic CD8 clonotypes in ibrutinib-treated CLL. Sequencing sought depths of 1 in 200,000 to 1 in 1 million T cells. Clones were sequenced by immunoSEQ multiplex PCR, and TCRdb holds only the in-frame ones, with some missing. The sample gives more than 75,000 clones, 60% to 80% of which show up once; approximately 23% is in the top ten. General observations from the study: Clonality showed a rise at ibrutinib response that reversed toward baseline at progression.

CDR1 and CDR2 (germline): GTSNPN, SVGIG (reference sequence). The CDR3 sequence is 13 residues long. Trimming took 4 bases from V and 4 from J; bases not matched to a gene: 6. The sequence came from a human donor with chronic lymphocytic leukemia. The rearrangement uses TRBV30 and TRBJ1-2; 7 bases fit TRBD1. The specimen comprised PBMCs, sampled after 24 months of ibrutinib treatment. CDR3 amino acids: CAWTHDRAYGYTF. The CDR3 DNA is TGTGCCTGGACCCACGACAGGGCCTATGGCTACACCTTC.